At least ten counts were recorded for the clone carrying this T cell receptor (beta chain). The antigen is unknown. The data were taken from a study of T cell repertoires in cytomegalovirus infection. Study at large: Carrying CMV and the relevant HLA type showed in public TCR beta signatures. Study-wide results and limits: Cumulative frequency of public TCR beta families picked out carriers of CMV plus the relevant HLA. HLA-C-restricted CMV clonotypes gave the most frequent clonotype in two of eight donors.

TCRdb used MiXCR to reprocess the reads, holding one entry per CDR3 protein. The sample has roughly 190,000 distinct CDR3 sequences; 8% to 10% are singletons. This CDR3 region has 15 residues. Losses at the gene ends were 5 bases for V and 5 bases for J; bases not matched to a gene: 10. From germline, CDR1 is SGHVS and CDR2 FNYEAQ. This receptor was taken from a human donor in good health (CMV status not recorded). Some clones in this sample may be carry-over from other donors' samples. Sequencing was carried out using PBMCs. This rearrangement joins TRBV7-6 to TRBJ2-7; 9 bases align to TRBD2. CDR3 bases: TGTGCCAGCAGCCCGCAAGCGGGAGGAGGCGACGAGCAGTACTTC. It translates to CASSPQAGGGDEQYF. Complete variable domain (other parts from reference TRBV7-6 and TRBJ2-7): GAGVSQSPRYKVTKRGQDVALRCDPISGHVSLYWYRQALGQGPEFLTYFNYEAQQDKSGLPNDRFSAERPEGSISTLTIQRTEQRDSAMYRCASSPQAGGGDEQYFGPGTRLTVT.